This TCR beta chain stems from a study of blood T cell repertoires in COVID-19. In the authors' workflow: The assay estimated nucleated cells by amplifying reference gene primers. The assay was immunoSEQ multiplex PCR, and TCRdb's table has in-frame clones only and misses some. From that table come the V and J calls and clone size; the DNA was used to work out D and trimming. The table includes approximately 170,000 clones, around 83% detected once. V shed 5 bases and J shed 2 bases, with 13 bases lying between them. The CDR3 is 14 residues long. The germline V gene has CDR1 MNHEY and CDR2 SVGAGI. The chain uses TRBV6-5 and TRBJ2-7, with D uncertain. This clonotype was obtained from a woman in her seventies who had recovered from COVID-19. Sequencing was carried out using peripheral blood. The CDR3 nucleotides read TGTGCCAGCAGTCCCAGGTTCACCACCTACGAGCAGTACTTC. Translation: CASSPRFTTYEQYF.